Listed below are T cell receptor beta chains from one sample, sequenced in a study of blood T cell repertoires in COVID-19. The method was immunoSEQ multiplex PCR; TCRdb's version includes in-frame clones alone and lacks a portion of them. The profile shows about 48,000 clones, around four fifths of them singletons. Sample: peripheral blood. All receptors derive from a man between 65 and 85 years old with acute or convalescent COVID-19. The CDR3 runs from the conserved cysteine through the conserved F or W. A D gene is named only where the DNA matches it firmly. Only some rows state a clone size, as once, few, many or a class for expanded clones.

TGTGCCAGCAGTTCGTCCTTCTCAGGCTTGAACACTGAAGCTTTCTTT | CASSSSFSGLNTEAFF | 16 | - | TRBJ1-1 | TRBV27 | -
TGTGCCACCAGCAGAGATGCGGGGGGGAGGAATGAGCAGTTCTTC | CATSRDAGGRNEQFF | 15 | TRBD2 | TRBJ2-1 | TRBV15 | -
TGTGCCAGCAGTTACAAAGGGGACATTGGCTACGAGCAGTACTTC | CASSYKGDIGYEQYF | 15 | - | TRBJ2-7 | TRBV6-2/TRBV6-3 | -
TGTGCCAGCAGCCCTAAAAGCGGGGGGCGAAGTCAGCCCCAGCATTTT | CASSPKSGGRSQPQHF | 16 | - | TRBJ1-5 | TRBV6-6 | once
TGTGCCAGCAGCGTCGGGACTAGCGGGATCTACGAGCAGTACTTC | CASSVGTSGIYEQYF | 15 | TRBD2 | TRBJ2-7 | TRBV9 | -
TGTGCCAGCACCCCCCGGGACAGGGGACCCGAAAAACTGTTTTTT | CASTPRDRGPEKLFF | 15 | TRBD1 | TRBJ1-4 | TRBV6-6 | -
TGTGCCTGGAGTACGGGACAGAATGGCTACACCTTC | CAWSTGQNGYTF | 12 | TRBD1 | TRBJ1-2 | TRBV30 | few
TGTGCCAGCAGAAGAGACAGGGGGCCCCTGAACACCGGGGAGCTGTTTTTT | CASRRDRGPLNTGELFF | 17 | - | TRBJ2-2 | TRBV21-1 | -
TGCGCCAGCAGCACCTCGACAGGATATAACACTGAAGCTTTCTTT | CASSTSTGYNTEAFF | 15 | - | TRBJ1-1 | TRBV5-1 | few
TGCGCCAGCAGCCAAGGGCTAGGCCGCTCCTACGAGCAGTACTTC | CASSQGLGRSYEQYF | 15 | - | TRBJ2-7 | TRBV4-3 | -
TGTGCCAGCAGCCTTTACACAGATACGCAGTATTTT | CASSLYTDTQYF | 12 | - | TRBJ2-3 | TRBV3-1/TRBV3-2 | once
TGTGCCAGCAGAAACAGCTTCTACTATGGCTACACCTTC | CASRNSFYYGYTF | 13 | - | TRBJ1-2 | TRBV5-8 | -
TGTGCCATCAGTGAAGGGGACAGGGTCTACAATGAGCAGTTCTTC | CAISEGDRVYNEQFF | 15 | TRBD1 | TRBJ2-1 | TRBV10-3 | -
TGTGCCAGCCCGAGCGCAGGGGGCACTGAAGCTTTCTTT | CASPSAGGTEAFF | 13 | TRBD1 | TRBJ1-1 | TRBV6-5 | -
TGTGCCTGGAGTGGTTGGGGGGTTATTCAGCCCCAGCATTTT | CAWSGWGVIQPQHF | 14 | - | TRBJ1-5 | TRBV30 | -
TGTGCCAGCAGTTTGGGGACAGGGGGCCATGGCTACACCTTC | CASSLGTGGHGYTF | 14 | TRBD1 | TRBJ1-2 | TRBV6-5 | -
TGTGCCAGCACCAAGGGGATCAGCTCCTACAATGAGCAGTTCTTC | CASTKGISSYNEQFF | 15 | - | TRBJ2-1 | TRBV2 | -
TGTGCCAGCCGAGACAGGGTCGATCAGCCCCAGCATTTT | CASRDRVDQPQHF | 13 | TRBD1 | TRBJ1-5 | TRBV19 | -
TGCAGTGGAGGGAGGGGGTTGGAACTGTTTTTT | CSGGRGLELFF | 11 | - | TRBJ1-4 | TRBV20-1 | -
TGCGCCAGCAGCTGGCAGGGACAGGGGTCCTACAATGAGCAGTTCTTC | CASSWQGQGSYNEQFF | 16 | TRBD1 | TRBJ2-1 | TRBV5-1 | few
TGCGCCAGCAGCTCATTTTCAGGAGGCACTGAAGCTTTCTTT | CASSSFSGGTEAFF | 14 | - | TRBJ1-1 | TRBV5-1 | -
TGTGCCAGCAGTTTTAACAGTAACTATGGCTACACCTTC | CASSFNSNYGYTF | 13 | - | TRBJ1-2 | TRBV12-3/TRBV12-4 | -
TGTGCCAGCAGTTCCCCCAGGGGCGGGAGCACAGATACGCAGTATTTT | CASSSPRGGSTDTQYF | 16 | - | TRBJ2-3 | TRBV28 | -
TGTGCCAGCACGTGGTCGGCGGGCACTGAAGCTTTCTTT | CASTWSAGTEAFF | 13 | - | TRBJ1-1 | TRBV11-1 | -
TGTGCCACAAGCGGGACAGGGAGCAATCAGCCCCAGCATTTT | CATSGTGSNQPQHF | 14 | TRBD1 | TRBJ1-5 | TRBV19 | -
TGCGCCAGCAGCCCGGGATCCTCCTACGAGCAGTACTTC | CASSPGSSYEQYF | 13 | - | TRBJ2-7 | TRBV5-1 | few
TGTGCCAGCTCACCCCCGACTCGAACAGATACGCAGTATTTT | CASSPPTRTDTQYF | 14 | - | TRBJ2-3 | TRBV18 | many
TGTGCCAGCAGTTTATCGAAGGGGACAGGAGACACCGGGGAGCTGTTTTTT | CASSLSKGTGDTGELFF | 17 | TRBD1 | TRBJ2-2 | TRBV27 | -
TGCGCCAGCAGCCAACCTACAGCCTTAGGGGGAAATAGCAATCAGCCCCAGCATTTT | CASSQPTALGGNSNQPQHF | 19 | - | TRBJ1-5 | TRBV4-1 | -
TGTGCCAGCAGCTTAGTGGTATCGGTTGGTTCCTACAATGAGCAGTTCTTC | CASSLVVSVGSYNEQFF | 17 | - | TRBJ2-1 | TRBV11-2 | -
TGTGCCAGCAGCCTGTATAGAAAACTGTTTTTT | CASSLYRKLFF | 11 | - | TRBJ1-4 | TRBV28 | -
TGTGCCAGCTCCAAGACAGGGGGTGAGACCCAGTACTTC | CASSKTGGETQYF | 13 | TRBD1 | TRBJ2-5 | TRBV18 | -
TGTGCCAGCAGCCCTATGGACAGGATCACTGAAGCTTTCTTT | CASSPMDRITEAFF | 14 | TRBD1 | TRBJ1-1 | TRBV9 | -
TGTGCCAGCAGCTTGGCTCGGACACAACCAACTAATGAAAAACTGTTTTTT | CASSLARTQPTNEKLFF | 17 | - | TRBJ1-4 | TRBV5-6 | few
TGTGCCAGCAGCCGTGGGACGGGAGGGGGGACCGGGGAGCTGTTTTTT | CASSRGTGGGTGELFF | 16 | TRBD2 | TRBJ2-2 | TRBV11-2 | -